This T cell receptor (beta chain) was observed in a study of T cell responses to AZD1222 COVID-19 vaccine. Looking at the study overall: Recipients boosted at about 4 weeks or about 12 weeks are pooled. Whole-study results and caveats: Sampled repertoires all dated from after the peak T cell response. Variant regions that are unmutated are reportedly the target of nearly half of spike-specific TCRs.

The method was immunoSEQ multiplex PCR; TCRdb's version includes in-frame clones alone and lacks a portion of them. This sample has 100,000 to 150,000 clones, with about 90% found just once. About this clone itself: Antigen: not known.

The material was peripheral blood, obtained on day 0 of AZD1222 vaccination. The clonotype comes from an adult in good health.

In DNA form, the CDR3 reads TGTGCCAGCAGCACGTTAGGACAGGTGCTCTCCTACGAGCAGTACTTC. Translating gives CASSTLGQVLSYEQYF. V and J are TRBV7-2 and TRBJ2-7, with 7 bases lining up with TRBD1. The germline gives CDR1 SGHTA, CDR2 FQGNSA. CDR3 length: 16 residues. The V and J ends lost 5 bases and 0 bases, in that order; junction bases with no gene match: 10.